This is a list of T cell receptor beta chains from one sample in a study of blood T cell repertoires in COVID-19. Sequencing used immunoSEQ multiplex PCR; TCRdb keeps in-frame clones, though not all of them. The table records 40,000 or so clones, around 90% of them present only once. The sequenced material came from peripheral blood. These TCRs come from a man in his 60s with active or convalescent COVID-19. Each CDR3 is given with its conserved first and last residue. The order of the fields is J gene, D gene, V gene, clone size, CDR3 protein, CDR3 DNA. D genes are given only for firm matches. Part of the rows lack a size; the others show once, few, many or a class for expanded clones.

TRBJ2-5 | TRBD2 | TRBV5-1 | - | CASSLLPRPGGETQYF | TGCGCCAGCAGCTTACTTCCGCGGCCCGGGGGGGAGACCCAGTACTTC
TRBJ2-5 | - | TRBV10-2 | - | CASRKLATQGTQYF | TGCGCCAGCAGAAAACTAGCTACCCAAGGGACCCAGTACTTC
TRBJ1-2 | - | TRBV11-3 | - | CASSLSGNYNYGYTF | TGTGCCAGCAGCTTATCCGGAAACTACAACTATGGCTACACCTTC
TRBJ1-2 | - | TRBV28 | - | CASSPPLGVDGYTF | TGTGCCAGCAGTCCCCCCCTCGGGGTAGATGGCTACACCTTC
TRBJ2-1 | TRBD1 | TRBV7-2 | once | CASSLRAGGAGNEQFF | TGTGCCAGCAGCTTAAGGGCAGGGGGCGCGGGGAATGAGCAGTTCTTC
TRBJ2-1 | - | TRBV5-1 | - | CASSSGQFSNEQFF | TGCGCCAGCAGCTCCGGACAGTTTTCAAATGAGCAGTTCTTC
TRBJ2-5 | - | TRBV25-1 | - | CASSPGGDRTQYF | TGTGCCAGCAGTCCGGGGGGCGATCGGACCCAGTACTTC
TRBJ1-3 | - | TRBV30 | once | CAWRQFSGNTIYF | TGTGCCTGGAGACAATTCTCTGGAAACACCATATATTTT
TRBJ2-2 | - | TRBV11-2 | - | CASSFNTQRELFF | TGTGCCAGCAGCTTTAATACTCAAAGGGAGCTGTTTTTT
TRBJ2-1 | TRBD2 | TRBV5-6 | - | CASSLTSGQGGQFF | TGTGCCAGCAGCTTGACTAGCGGGCAAGGGGGGCAGTTCTTC
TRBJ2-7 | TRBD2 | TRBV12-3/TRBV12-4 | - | CAVVLAGSTEQYF | TGTGCCGTCGTCCTAGCGGGATCTACCGAGCAGTACTTC
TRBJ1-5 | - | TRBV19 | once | CASNSYLNQPQHF | TGTGCCAGTAATTCCTACTTGAATCAGCCCCAGCATTTT
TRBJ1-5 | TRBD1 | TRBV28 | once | CASTSGEGTGVHQPQHF | TGTGCCAGCACCTCCGGCGAGGGGACAGGGGTACATCAGCCCCAGCATTTT
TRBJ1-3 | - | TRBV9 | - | CASSGGSGNTIYF | TGTGCCAGCAGCGGAGGCTCTGGAAACACCATATATTTT
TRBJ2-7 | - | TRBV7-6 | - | CASSPPASGEQYF | TGTGCCAGCAGCCCACCAGCTTCGGGAGAGCAGTACTTC
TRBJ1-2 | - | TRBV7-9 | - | CASSHSTGALFYGYTF | TGTGCCAGCAGCCATTCGACAGGAGCCCTTTTCTATGGCTACACCTTC
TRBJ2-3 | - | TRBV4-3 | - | CASSQARSTDTQYF | TGCGCCAGCAGCCAAGCGCGAAGCACAGATACGCAGTATTTT
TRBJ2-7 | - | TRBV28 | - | CASSAAEGPYEQYF | TGTGCCAGCAGTGCAGCGGAGGGCCCCTACGAGCAGTACTTC
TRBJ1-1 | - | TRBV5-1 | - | CASSLMTEMNTEAFF | TGCGCCAGCAGCCTGATGACAGAAATGAACACTGAAGCTTTCTTT
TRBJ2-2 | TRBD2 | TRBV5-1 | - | CASSLRLATGELFF | TGCGCCAGCAGCTTGAGACTAGCAACCGGGGAGCTGTTTTTT
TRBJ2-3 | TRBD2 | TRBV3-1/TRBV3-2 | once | CASSRGTSGSRDTDTQYF | TGTGCCAGCAGCCGGGGGACTAGCGGGAGTAGGGACACAGATACGCAGTATTTT
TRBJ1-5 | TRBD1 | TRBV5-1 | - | CASSLGNRGGNQPQHF | TGCGCCAGCAGCTTGGGAAACAGGGGAGGCAATCAGCCCCAGCATTTT
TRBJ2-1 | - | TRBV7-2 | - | CASSLRLGAAGNEQFF | TGTGCCAGCAGCTTACGTCTGGGCGCAGCGGGCAATGAGCAGTTCTTC
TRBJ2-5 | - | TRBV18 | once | CASSPRLTQETQYF | TGTGCCAGCTCACCGAGGCTCACTCAAGAGACCCAGTACTTC
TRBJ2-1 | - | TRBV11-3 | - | CASSLSGGNEQFF | TGTGCCAGCAGCTTGTCCGGGGGAAATGAGCAGTTCTTC
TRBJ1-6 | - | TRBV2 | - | CASSPGLNNSPLHF | TGTGCCAGCAGTCCGGGACTCAATAATTCACCCCTCCACTTT
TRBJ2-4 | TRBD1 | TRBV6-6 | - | CASSPLSSSGGDKNIQYF | TGTGCCAGCAGTCCCCTTTCTTCGTCAGGGGGCGACAAAAACATTCAGTACTTC
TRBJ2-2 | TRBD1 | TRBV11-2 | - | CASSIRTGNTGELFF | TGTGCCAGCAGCATCCGGACAGGGAACACCGGGGAGCTGTTTTTT
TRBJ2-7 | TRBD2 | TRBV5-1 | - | CASSLDPTSGYEQYF | TGCGCCAGCAGCTTGGATCCGACTAGCGGATACGAGCAGTACTTC
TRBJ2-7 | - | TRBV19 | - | CARSPAEPRTVPAGYEQYF | TGTGCCAGAAGTCCCGCCGAACCGAGGACGGTCCCGGCGGGGTACGAGCAGTACTTC
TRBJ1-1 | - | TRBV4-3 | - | CASSHWGAEAFF | TGCGCCAGCAGCCACTGGGGGGCTGAAGCTTTCTTT
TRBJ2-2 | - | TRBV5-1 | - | CASRTPGLNTGELFF | TGCGCCAGCAGAACCCCGGGACTCAACACCGGGGAGCTGTTTTTT
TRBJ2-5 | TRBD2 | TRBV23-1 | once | CASRYSGSEETQYF | TGCGCCAGCAGGTATAGCGGGAGTGAGGAGACCCAGTACTTC
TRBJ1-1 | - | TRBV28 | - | CASTSRGGDTEAFF | TGTGCCAGCACCTCCCGAGGGGGGGACACTGAAGCTTTCTTT
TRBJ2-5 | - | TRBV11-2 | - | CASSLRGWGETQYF | TGTGCCAGCAGCTTAAGGGGGTGGGGAGAGACCCAGTACTTC
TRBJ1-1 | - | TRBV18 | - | CASSPMEVTEAFF | TGTGCCAGCTCACCAATGGAGGTCACTGAAGCTTTCTTT
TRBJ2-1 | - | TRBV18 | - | CASSPGTGDTNEQFF | TGTGCCAGCTCACCAGGAACGGGAGACACGAATGAGCAGTTCTTC
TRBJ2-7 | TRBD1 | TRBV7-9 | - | CASSHPGTDSYEQYF | TGTGCCAGCAGCCATCCCGGGACAGACTCCTACGAGCAGTACTTC
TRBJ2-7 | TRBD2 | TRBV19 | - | CASSTRDYGYEQYF | TGTGCCAGTAGTACCCGGGACTACGGCTACGAGCAGTACTTC
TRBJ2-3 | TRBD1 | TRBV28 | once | CASRTTGVDTQYF | TGTGCCAGCAGGACTACAGGGGTCGATACGCAGTATTTT
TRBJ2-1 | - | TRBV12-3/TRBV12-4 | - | CASSSQQGLEKFF | TGTGCCAGCAGTTCCCAGCAGGGCCTAGAGAAGTTCTTC
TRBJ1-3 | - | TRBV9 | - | CASSVGGLGNTIYF | TGTGCCAGCAGCGTGGGAGGTTTGGGAAACACCATATATTTT
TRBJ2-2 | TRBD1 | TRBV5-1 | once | CASIYEGAVGTGELFF | TGCGCCAGCATATACGAGGGGGCGGTCGGCACCGGGGAGCTGTTTTTT
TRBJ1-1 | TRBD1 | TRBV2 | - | CASSETGTGNTEAFF | TGTGCCAGCAGTGAAACCGGGACAGGGAACACTGAAGCTTTCTTT
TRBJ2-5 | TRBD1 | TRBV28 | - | CASSLRRGPQYF | TGTGCCAGCAGTTTAAGAAGGGGGCCACAGTACTTC
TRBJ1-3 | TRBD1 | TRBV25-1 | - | CASSESGGTLSGNTIYF | TGTGCCAGCAGTGAATCAGGGGGCACTCTCTCTGGAAACACCATATATTTT
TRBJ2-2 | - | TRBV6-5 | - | CASSYGGTNTGELFF | TGTGCCAGCAGTTACGGAGGTACGAACACCGGGGAGCTGTTTTTT
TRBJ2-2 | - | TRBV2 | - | CARSQRGTGELFF | TGTGCCAGATCCCAAAGGGGGACCGGGGAGCTGTTTTTT
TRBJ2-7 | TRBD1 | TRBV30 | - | CAWRDGQGSYEQYF | TGTGCCTGGAGGGACGGACAGGGGAGCTACGAGCAGTACTTC
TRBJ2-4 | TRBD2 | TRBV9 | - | CASSGLAGGNKGKNIQYF | TGTGCCAGCAGCGGGCTAGCGGGAGGTAACAAAGGCAAAAACATTCAGTACTTC
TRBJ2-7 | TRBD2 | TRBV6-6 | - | CASSLTRSGRLWEQYF | TGTGCCAGCAGTCTGACCCGTAGCGGGAGGTTGTGGGAGCAGTACTTC
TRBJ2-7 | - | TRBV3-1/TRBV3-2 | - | CASSQTGWNYEQYF | TGTGCCAGCAGCCAAACGGGATGGAATTACGAGCAGTACTTC
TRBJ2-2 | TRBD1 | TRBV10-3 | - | CAIKSDRTTNTGELFF | TGTGCCATCAAATCGGACAGGACAACGAACACCGGGGAGCTGTTTTTT
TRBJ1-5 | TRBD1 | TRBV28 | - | CASSLADRAREPQHF | TGTGCCAGCAGTTTAGCCGACAGGGCGAGGGAGCCCCAGCATTTT